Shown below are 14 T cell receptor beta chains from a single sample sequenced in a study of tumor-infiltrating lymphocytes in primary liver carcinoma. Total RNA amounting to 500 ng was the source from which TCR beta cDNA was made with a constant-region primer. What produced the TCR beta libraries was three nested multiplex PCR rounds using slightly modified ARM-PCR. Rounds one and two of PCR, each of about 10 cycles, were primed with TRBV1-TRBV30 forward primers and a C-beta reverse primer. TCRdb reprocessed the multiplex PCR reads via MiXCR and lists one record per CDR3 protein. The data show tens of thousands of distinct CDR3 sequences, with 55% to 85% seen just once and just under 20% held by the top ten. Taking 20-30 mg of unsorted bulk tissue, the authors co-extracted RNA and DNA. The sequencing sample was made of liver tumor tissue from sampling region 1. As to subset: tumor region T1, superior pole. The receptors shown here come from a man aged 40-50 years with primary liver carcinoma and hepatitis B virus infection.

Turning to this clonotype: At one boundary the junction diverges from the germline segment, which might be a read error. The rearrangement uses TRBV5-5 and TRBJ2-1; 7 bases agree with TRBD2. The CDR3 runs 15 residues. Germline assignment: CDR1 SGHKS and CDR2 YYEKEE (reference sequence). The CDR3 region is CASSLGGSSYSEQFF. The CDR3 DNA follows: TGTGCCAGCAGCTTGGGCGGGAGCTCCTACAGTGAGCAGTTCTTC.

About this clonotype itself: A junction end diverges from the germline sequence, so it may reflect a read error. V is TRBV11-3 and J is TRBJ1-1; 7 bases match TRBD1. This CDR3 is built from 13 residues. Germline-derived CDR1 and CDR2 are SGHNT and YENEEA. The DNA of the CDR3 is TGTGCCAGCTGCTTAGCAGGGGGAGCTGAAGCTTTCTTT. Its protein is CASCLAGGAEAFF.

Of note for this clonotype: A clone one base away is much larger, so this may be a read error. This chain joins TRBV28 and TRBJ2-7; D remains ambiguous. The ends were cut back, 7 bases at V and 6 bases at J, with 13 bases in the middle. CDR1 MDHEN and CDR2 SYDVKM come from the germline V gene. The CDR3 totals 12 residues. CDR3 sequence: CASKRAQCEQYF. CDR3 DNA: TGTGCCAGCAAACGCGCTCAGTGCGAGCAGTACTTC.

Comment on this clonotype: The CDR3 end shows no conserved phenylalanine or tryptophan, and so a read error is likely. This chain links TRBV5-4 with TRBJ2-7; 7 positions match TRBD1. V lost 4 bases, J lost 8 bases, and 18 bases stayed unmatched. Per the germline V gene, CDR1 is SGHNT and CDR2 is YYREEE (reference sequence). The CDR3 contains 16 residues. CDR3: CASSHPPGTEVQQQYI. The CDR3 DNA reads TGTGCCAGCAGCCATCCTCCCGGGACAGAGGTACAGCAGCAGTACATC.

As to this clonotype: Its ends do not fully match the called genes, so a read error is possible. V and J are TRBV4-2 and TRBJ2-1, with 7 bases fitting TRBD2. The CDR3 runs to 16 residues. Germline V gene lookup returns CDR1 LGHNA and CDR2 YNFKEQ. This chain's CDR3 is CDSSQARGSDYNEQFF. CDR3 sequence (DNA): TGTGACAGCAGCCAAGCACGCGGGAGTGATTACAATGAGCAGTTCTTC.

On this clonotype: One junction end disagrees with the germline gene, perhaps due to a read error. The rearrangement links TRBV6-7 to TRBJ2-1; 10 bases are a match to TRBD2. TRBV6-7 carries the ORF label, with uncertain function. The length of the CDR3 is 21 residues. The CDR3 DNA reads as TGTGCCAGCAGTTACTCTCATGGTAGGCCGCAAGCGGGAGGGGCCTACAATGAGCAGCTCTTC. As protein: CASSYSHGRPQAGGAYNEQLF.

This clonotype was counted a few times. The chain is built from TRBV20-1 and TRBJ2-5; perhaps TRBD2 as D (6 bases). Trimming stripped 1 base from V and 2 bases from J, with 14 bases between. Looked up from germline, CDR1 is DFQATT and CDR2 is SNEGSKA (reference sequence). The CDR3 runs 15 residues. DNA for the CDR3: TGCAGTGCTAGAGTGAGTGCGGGACTTCAAGAGACCCAGTACTTC. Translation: CSARVSAGLQETQYF.

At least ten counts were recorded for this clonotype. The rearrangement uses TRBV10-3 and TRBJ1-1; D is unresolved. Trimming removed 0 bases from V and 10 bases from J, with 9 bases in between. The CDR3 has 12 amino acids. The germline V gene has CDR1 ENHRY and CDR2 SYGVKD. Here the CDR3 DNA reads TGTGCCATCAGTGAGTCGTTGGGCGGAGCTTTCTTT. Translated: CAISESLGGAFF.

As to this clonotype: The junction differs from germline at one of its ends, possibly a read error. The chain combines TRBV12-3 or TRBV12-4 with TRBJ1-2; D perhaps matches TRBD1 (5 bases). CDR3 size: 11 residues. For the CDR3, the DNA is TGTACCAGCAGTTACCAGGGTGGCTGCACCTTC. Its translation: CTSSYQGGCTF.

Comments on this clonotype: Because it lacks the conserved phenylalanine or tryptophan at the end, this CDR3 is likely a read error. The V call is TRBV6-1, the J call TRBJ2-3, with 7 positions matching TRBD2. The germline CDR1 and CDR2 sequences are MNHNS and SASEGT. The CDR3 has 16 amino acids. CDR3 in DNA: TGTGACAGCAGTCAATTAGCGGGTTTAACCACGGATACGCAGTATTAT. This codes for CDSSQLAGLTTDTQYY.

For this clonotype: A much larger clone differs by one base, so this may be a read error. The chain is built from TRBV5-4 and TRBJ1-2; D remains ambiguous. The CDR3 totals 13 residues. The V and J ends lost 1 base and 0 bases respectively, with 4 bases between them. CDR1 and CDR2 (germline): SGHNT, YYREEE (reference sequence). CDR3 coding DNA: TGTGCCAGCAGCTTGTTTGCTAACTATGGCTACACCTTC. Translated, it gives CASSLFANYGYTF.

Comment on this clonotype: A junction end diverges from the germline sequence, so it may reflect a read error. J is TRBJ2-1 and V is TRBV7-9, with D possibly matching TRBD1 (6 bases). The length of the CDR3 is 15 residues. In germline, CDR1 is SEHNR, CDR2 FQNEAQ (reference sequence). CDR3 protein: CASSLGNRAHNEQFF. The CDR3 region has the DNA TGTGCTAGCAGCTTAGGGAACAGGGCACACAATGAGCAGTTCTTC.

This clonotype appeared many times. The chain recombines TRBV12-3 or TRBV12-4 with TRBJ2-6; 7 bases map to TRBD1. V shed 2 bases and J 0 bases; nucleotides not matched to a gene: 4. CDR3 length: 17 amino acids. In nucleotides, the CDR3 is TGTGCCAGCAGTTTAACGGGACAGACCTCTGGGGCCAACGTCCTGACTTTC. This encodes CASSLTGQTSGANVLTF.

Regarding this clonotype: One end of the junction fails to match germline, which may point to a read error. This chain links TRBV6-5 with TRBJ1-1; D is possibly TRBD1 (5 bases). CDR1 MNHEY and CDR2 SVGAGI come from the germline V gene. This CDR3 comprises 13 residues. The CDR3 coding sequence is TGTGCCAGCAGTTACTCGACCGGGGCCGAAGCTCTCTTT. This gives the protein CASSYSTGAEALF.